The rows below give T cell receptor beta chains drawn from one sample of a study of T cells in narcolepsy. TCRdb's copy holds only in-frame clones and misses some; the assay was immunoSEQ multiplex PCR. The sample carries roughly 25,000 clones, 85% recorded once. Sequencing was done on a sample of CD45RA- memory CD4+ T cells from PBMCs. Source of these receptors: a human donor with narcolepsy. CDR3s include the opening cysteine and the closing phenylalanine or tryptophan. Fields, in order: clone size, J gene, D gene, V gene, CDR3 protein, CDR3 DNA. A D gene is named only where the DNA matches it firmly. Clone size is not always given. Where it is, it says once, few, many or a class for expanded clones.

clone size: NA; J gene: TRBJ2-3; D gene: NA; V gene: TRBV2; CDR3 protein: CASILELVMPDTQYF; CDR3 DNA: TGTGCCAGCATTCTAGAGTTGGTGATGCCAGATACGCAGTATTTT
clone size: NA; J gene: TRBJ1-3; D gene: TRBD1; V gene: TRBV6-5; CDR3 protein: CASRTTGGSGNTIYF; CDR3 DNA: TGTGCCAGCAGAACAACAGGGGGCTCTGGAAACACCATATATTTT
clone size: NA; J gene: TRBJ2-3; D gene: TRBD2; V gene: TRBV27; CDR3 protein: CASSSPSGGGTDTQYF; CDR3 DNA: TGTGCCAGCAGTTCACCATCGGGGGGGGGCACAGATACGCAGTATTTT
clone size: NA; J gene: TRBJ2-7; D gene: TRBD1; V gene: TRBV6-5; CDR3 protein: CASKWTGNSYEQYF; CDR3 DNA: TGTGCCAGCAAATGGACAGGGAACTCCTACGAGCAGTACTTC
clone size: NA; J gene: TRBJ2-2; D gene: TRBD2; V gene: TRBV19; CDR3 protein: CASSPHRGAGGPGELFF; CDR3 DNA: TGTGCCAGTAGTCCCCACCGGGGAGCGGGAGGCCCCGGGGAGCTGTTTTTT
clone size: NA; J gene: TRBJ2-5; D gene: NA; V gene: TRBV5-6; CDR3 protein: CASSRPGLQETQYF; CDR3 DNA: TGTGCCAGCAGCAGGCCGGGACTTCAAGAGACCCAGTACTTC
clone size: NA; J gene: TRBJ1-3; D gene: NA; V gene: TRBV4-2; CDR3 protein: CASSQDRPSGNTIYF; CDR3 DNA: TGTGCCAGCAGCCAAGATCGTCCCTCTGGAAACACCATATATTTT
clone size: NA; J gene: TRBJ1-2; D gene: TRBD1; V gene: TRBV5-1; CDR3 protein: CASSQGDRDNYGYTF; CDR3 DNA: TGCGCCAGCAGCCAGGGGGACAGAGATAACTATGGCTACACCTTC
clone size: NA; J gene: TRBJ1-1; D gene: NA; V gene: TRBV11-2; CDR3 protein: CASSSTGLSNTEAFF; CDR3 DNA: TGTGCCAGCAGCTCGACGGGACTCTCGAACACTGAAGCTTTCTTT
clone size: NA; J gene: TRBJ2-5; D gene: NA; V gene: TRBV20-1; CDR3 protein: CSGQSQETQYF; CDR3 DNA: TGCAGTGGGCAATCCCAAGAGACCCAGTACTTC
clone size: NA; J gene: TRBJ1-5; D gene: NA; V gene: TRBV5-1; CDR3 protein: CASSLLGGPQPQHF; CDR3 DNA: TGCGCCAGCAGCTTGCTCGGGGGGCCCCAGCCCCAGCATTTT
clone size: NA; J gene: TRBJ2-1; D gene: TRBD1; V gene: TRBV5-4; CDR3 protein: CASRKDRAGYNEQLF; CDR3 DNA: TGTGCCAGCAGAAAAGACAGGGCCGGGTACAATGAGCAGCTCTTC
clone size: once; J gene: TRBJ2-1; D gene: NA; V gene: TRBV7-9; CDR3 protein: CASSSTRNNEQFF; CDR3 DNA: TGTGCCAGCAGCTCGACTAGAAACAATGAGCAGTTCTTC
clone size: NA; J gene: TRBJ2-2; D gene: NA; V gene: TRBV28; CDR3 protein: CASSIYSGELFF; CDR3 DNA: TGTGCCAGCAGTATATACTCCGGGGAGCTGTTTTTT
clone size: NA; J gene: TRBJ1-2; D gene: TRBD1; V gene: TRBV7-9; CDR3 protein: CASSPDRGTGYGYTF; CDR3 DNA: TGTGCCAGCAGCCCGGACAGGGGAACGGGCTATGGCTACACCTTC
clone size: NA; J gene: TRBJ2-6; D gene: NA; V gene: TRBV18; CDR3 protein: CASSPPYTGANVLTF; CDR3 DNA: TGTGCCAGCTCACCACCGTACACTGGGGCCAACGTCCTGACTTTC
clone size: NA; J gene: TRBJ2-7; D gene: NA; V gene: TRBV10-3; CDR3 protein: CAISESRGKTGEQYF; CDR3 DNA: TGTGCCATCAGTGAGTCGAGGGGGAAGACCGGCGAGCAGTACTTC
clone size: NA; J gene: TRBJ1-5; D gene: NA; V gene: TRBV15; CDR3 protein: CATLNFKQGNSNRPQHF; CDR3 DNA: TGTGCCACCCTTAACTTTAAACAGGGAAATAGCAATCGGCCCCAGCATTTT
clone size: NA; J gene: TRBJ1-2; D gene: NA; V gene: TRBV5-4; CDR3 protein: CASSLPGDFSNYGYTF; CDR3 DNA: TGTGCCAGCAGCTTGCCGGGTGACTTCTCCAACTATGGCTACACCTTC
clone size: NA; J gene: TRBJ2-5; D gene: NA; V gene: TRBV6-5; CDR3 protein: CASRGGGETQYF; CDR3 DNA: TGTGCCAGCAGAGGGGGGGGAGAGACCCAGTACTTC
clone size: NA; J gene: TRBJ2-2; D gene: TRBD1; V gene: TRBV19; CDR3 protein: CASSAGTVLFGELFF; CDR3 DNA: TGTGCCAGTAGTGCCGGGACAGTCCTTTTCGGGGAGCTGTTTTTT
clone size: NA; J gene: TRBJ2-1; D gene: TRBD2; V gene: TRBV28; CDR3 protein: CASSLETSGSYEQFF; CDR3 DNA: TGTGCCAGCAGTTTGGAGACTAGCGGGAGCTATGAGCAGTTCTTC
clone size: NA; J gene: TRBJ1-5; D gene: NA; V gene: TRBV6-1; CDR3 protein: CASTAGRGSQPQHF; CDR3 DNA: TGTGCCAGCACCGCCGGCAGGGGATCTCAGCCCCAGCATTTT
clone size: NA; J gene: TRBJ2-7; D gene: TRBD2; V gene: TRBV15; CDR3 protein: CATSTRLAGGDEQYF; CDR3 DNA: TGTGCCACCAGCACCCGACTAGCGGGAGGGGACGAGCAGTACTTC
clone size: NA; J gene: TRBJ1-6; D gene: NA; V gene: TRBV18; CDR3 protein: CASSPLPSQSNSPLHF; CDR3 DNA: TGTGCCAGCTCACCGCTCCCTAGCCAGTCTAATTCACCCCTCCACTTT
clone size: NA; J gene: TRBJ2-7; D gene: NA; V gene: TRBV10-3; CDR3 protein: CASSTTDYEQYF; CDR3 DNA: TGTGCCTCTTCGACTACCGACTACGAGCAGTACTTC
clone size: NA; J gene: TRBJ1-5; D gene: NA; V gene: TRBV7-2; CDR3 protein: CASSLNGQSNQPQHF; CDR3 DNA: TGTGCCAGCAGCCTAAACGGACAGAGCAATCAGCCCCAGCATTTT
clone size: NA; J gene: TRBJ2-5; D gene: TRBD1; V gene: TRBV10-3; CDR3 protein: CAINLGTDGLQYF; CDR3 DNA: TGTGCCATCAACCTCGGGACAGATGGGTTGCAGTACTTC
clone size: NA; J gene: TRBJ2-4; D gene: NA; V gene: TRBV2; CDR3 protein: CASSDRTVAKNIQYF; CDR3 DNA: TGTGCCAGCAGTGATCGGACTGTCGCCAAAAACATTCAGTACTTC
clone size: NA; J gene: TRBJ1-1; D gene: TRBD1; V gene: TRBV19; CDR3 protein: CASRRYKGGITEAFF; CDR3 DNA: TGTGCCAGTAGACGTTATAAAGGGGGCATCACTGAAGCTTTCTTT
clone size: NA; J gene: TRBJ2-7; D gene: TRBD2; V gene: TRBV5-4; CDR3 protein: CASSLVMGGRSSYEQYF; CDR3 DNA: TGTGCCAGCAGCTTGGTGATGGGGGGGAGGAGCTCCTACGAGCAGTACTTC
clone size: NA; J gene: TRBJ2-2; D gene: NA; V gene: TRBV5-1; CDR3 protein: CASSFTGTNTGELFF; CDR3 DNA: TGCGCCAGCAGCTTTACAGGGACGAACACCGGGGAGCTGTTTTTT
clone size: NA; J gene: TRBJ1-5; D gene: NA; V gene: TRBV28; CDR3 protein: CASSLLDRGQPQHF; CDR3 DNA: TGTGCCAGCAGTTTATTGGACAGAGGTCAGCCCCAGCATTTT
clone size: few; J gene: TRBJ1-2; D gene: TRBD1; V gene: TRBV11-2; CDR3 protein: CASSSDRANYYGYTF; CDR3 DNA: TGTGCCAGCAGCTCTGACAGGGCAAATTACTATGGCTACACCTTC
clone size: NA; J gene: TRBJ1-3; D gene: NA; V gene: TRBV25-1; CDR3 protein: CATGFSGTIYF; CDR3 DNA: TGTGCCACGGGGTTTAGCGGCACCATATATTTT
clone size: NA; J gene: TRBJ2-2; D gene: NA; V gene: TRBV25-1; CDR3 protein: CASSDIAITGELFF; CDR3 DNA: TGTGCCAGCAGTGATATAGCGATTACCGGGGAGCTGTTTTTT
clone size: NA; J gene: TRBJ2-1; D gene: TRBD2; V gene: TRBV7-9; CDR3 protein: CASSGGGQFF; CDR3 DNA: TGTGCCAGCAGCGGGGGGGGGCAGTTCTTC
clone size: NA; J gene: TRBJ2-1; D gene: NA; V gene: TRBV5-1; CDR3 protein: CASSLGQTPIQFF; CDR3 DNA: TGCGCCAGCAGCTTGGGCCAAACCCCTATACAGTTCTTC
clone size: NA; J gene: TRBJ2-2; D gene: NA; V gene: TRBV11-3; CDR3 protein: CASSTKQGSKGELFF; CDR3 DNA: TGTGCCAGCAGCACGAAACAGGGCTCGAAGGGGGAGCTGTTTTTT
clone size: NA; J gene: TRBJ2-2; D gene: TRBD2; V gene: TRBV6-1; CDR3 protein: CASSRREGRTGELFF; CDR3 DNA: TGTGCCAGCAGTAGGAGGGAGGGCCGGACCGGGGAGCTGTTTTTT
clone size: NA; J gene: TRBJ1-5; D gene: NA; V gene: TRBV7-2; CDR3 protein: CASSFPNQPQHF; CDR3 DNA: TGTGCCAGCAGCTTTCCAAATCAGCCCCAGCATTTT
clone size: NA; J gene: TRBJ1-6; D gene: NA; V gene: TRBV2; CDR3 protein: CAIGESSYNSPLHF; CDR3 DNA: TGTGCCATCGGGGAAAGCTCCTATAATTCACCCCTCCACTTT
clone size: NA; J gene: TRBJ2-1; D gene: TRBD2; V gene: TRBV6-1; CDR3 protein: CASSESRGRAYNEQFF; CDR3 DNA: TGTGCCAGCAGTGAAAGTCGCGGGAGGGCCTACAATGAGCAGTTCTTC
clone size: NA; J gene: TRBJ1-2; D gene: NA; V gene: TRBV9; CDR3 protein: CASSVEPDRQVGGYTF; CDR3 DNA: TGTGCCAGCAGCGTAGAACCGGACAGACAAGTAGGTGGCTACACCTTC
clone size: once; J gene: TRBJ2-2; D gene: TRBD1; V gene: TRBV2; CDR3 protein: CATTPRSGTGSVGELFF; CDR3 DNA: TGTGCCACAACTCCCCGCTCTGGGACAGGGTCTGTCGGGGAGCTGTTTTTT
clone size: once; J gene: TRBJ1-4; D gene: NA; V gene: TRBV11-2; CDR3 protein: CASSLQGATNEKLFF; CDR3 DNA: TGTGCCAGCAGCTTACAGGGTGCAACTAATGAAAAACTGTTTTTT
clone size: NA; J gene: TRBJ2-7; D gene: TRBD2; V gene: TRBV6-1; CDR3 protein: CASSATPSGGEQYF; CDR3 DNA: TGTGCCAGCAGTGCCACCCCTAGCGGTGGAGAGCAGTACTTC
clone size: NA; J gene: TRBJ1-5; D gene: NA; V gene: TRBV5-4; CDR3 protein: CASSFNNQPQHF; CDR3 DNA: TGTGCCAGCAGCTTTAACAATCAGCCCCAGCATTTT
clone size: once; J gene: TRBJ1-2; D gene: NA; V gene: TRBV28; CDR3 protein: CASSLGGYGYTF; CDR3 DNA: TGTGCCAGCAGTTTAGGAGGCTATGGCTACACCTTC
clone size: NA; J gene: TRBJ2-7; D gene: NA; V gene: TRBV13; CDR3 protein: CASSFGGRQSYEQYF; CDR3 DNA: TGTGCCAGCAGCTTCGGAGGCAGGCAATCCTACGAGCAGTACTTC
clone size: NA; J gene: TRBJ2-1; D gene: NA; V gene: TRBV5-4; CDR3 protein: CASSRRNSGTYNEQFF; CDR3 DNA: TGTGCCAGCAGCCGACGGAATAGCGGAACCTACAATGAGCAGTTCTTC
clone size: NA; J gene: TRBJ1-5; D gene: NA; V gene: TRBV30; CDR3 protein: CAWSGGWHDQPQHF; CDR3 DNA: TGTGCCTGGAGTGGAGGATGGCATGATCAGCCCCAGCATTTT